Below, 23 T cell receptor beta chains from the same sample are listed, as sequenced in a study of shared clonotypes between healthy human individuals. Clones were sequenced by immunoSEQ multiplex PCR, and TCRdb holds only the in-frame ones, with some missing. Found here are more than 850,000 clones, approximately 80% of them singletons; the top ten hold about 0.52%. Sequenced sample: memory CD4+ T cells from PBMCs. The subset is: CD45RA-negative fraction. The receptors derive from a man younger than 35 in good health. Some clones in this sample may be carry-over from other donors' samples.

The chain uses TRBV5-6 and TRBJ1-2; D remains unclear. This CDR3 comprises 13 residues. V was pared by 1 base and J by 8 bases, with 12 bases between. Germline lookup yields CDR1 SGHDT and CDR2 YYEEEE. CDR3 residues: CASSLKRLVGYTF. As DNA, the CDR3 is TGTGCCAGCAGCTTGAAGAGATTAGTGGGCTACACCTTC.

V is TRBV11-2 and J is TRBJ2-1, with 7 bases aligning to TRBD1. V dropped 5 bases and J dropped 3; count of bases not matched to a gene: 10. Germline V gene lookup returns CDR1 SGHAT and CDR2 FQNNGV. The CDR3 sequence is 16 residues long. The chain's CDR3 is CASSPYRGEGYNEQFF. The CDR3 DNA sequence: TGTGCCAGCAGCCCCTACAGGGGTGAGGGCTACAATGAGCAGTTCTTC.

This chain uses TRBV7-8 with TRBJ2-1; 10 bases match TRBD2. The CDR3 spans 16 residues. In germline, CDR1 is SGHVS, CDR2 FQNEAQ. V shed 4 bases, J shed 1 base, and the junction held 4 bases outside the gene matches. CDR3 DNA sequence: TGTGCCAGCAGCTCTCTAGCGGGAGTGTCCTACAATGAGCAGTTCTTC. It specifies CASSSLAGVSYNEQFF. The full variable domain, completed using reference TRBV7-8 and TRBJ2-1, is GAGVSQSPRYKVAKRGQDVALRCDPISGHVSLFWYQQALGQGPEFLTYFQNEAQLDKSGLPSDRFFAERPEGSVSTLKIQRTQQEDSAVYLCASSSLAGVSYNEQFFGPGTRLTVL.

The J gene is TRBJ2-7, the V gene TRBV6-6; D gene ambiguous. Trimming left V 7 bases short and J 0 bases short, with 10 bases between. Germline lookup yields CDR1 MNHNY and CDR2 SVGAGI (reference sequence). The CDR3 spans 13 residues. CDR3: CASIERDSYEQYF. The CDR3 coding sequence is TGTGCCAGCATCGAGAGAGACTCCTACGAGCAGTACTTC.

V gene TRBV5-1 combines with J gene TRBJ2-5, with a possible D match to TRBD2 (5 bases). Germline V lookup: CDR1 SGHRS, CDR2 YFSETQ. V was clipped by 5 bases and J by 2 bases, with 10 bases between them. The CDR3 spans 13 residues. CDR3 DNA sequence: TGCGCCAGCAGTGATCCGGGGCAAGAGACCCAGTACTTC. The encoded protein is CASSDPGQETQYF.

This clone was seen once. This sequence joins TRBV9 and TRBJ1-3; 7 nucleotides agree with TRBD1. Germline loops: CDR1 SGDLS, CDR2 YYNGEE. The CDR3 has 16 residues. Unmatched junction bases numbered 10, after V lost 4 bases and J lost 3 bases. The DNA of the CDR3 is TGTGCCAGCAGCCCTTCGGGACAGCCGTATGGAAACACCATATATTTT. Translating it yields CASSPSGQPYGNTIYF.

This clone was recorded once. The gene calls are TRBV7-3 and TRBJ1-1; D may be TRBD1 (5 bases). V was shortened by 2 bases and J by 3 bases, with 10 bases between the two germline ends. The CDR3 is made up of 14 amino acids. CDR1 is SGHTA and CDR2 is FQGTGA in the germline V gene. The DNA for the CDR3 is TGTGCCAGCAGCTTATCAAGGGACCACACTGAAGCTTTCTTT. It codes for CASSLSRDHTEAFF.

This clone was observed a handful of times. The chain is built from TRBV18 and TRBJ1-5; 8 nucleotides match TRBD1. Germline V gives CDR1 KGHSH, CDR2 LQKENI. This CDR3 has 15 residues. V shed 3 bases and J 7 bases; nucleotides not matched to a gene: 8. CDR3 bases: TGTGCCAGCTCACCTATGACAGGGGAGATCCAGCCCCAGCATTTT. Translating it yields CASSPMTGEIQPQHF. Complete variable domain (other parts from reference TRBV18 and TRBJ1-5): NAGVMQNPRHLVRRRGQEARLRCSPMKGHSHVYWYRQLPEEGLKFMVYLQKENIIDESGMPKERFSAEFPKEGPSILRIQQVVRGDSAAYFCASSPMTGEIQPQHFGDGTRLSIL.

This chain joins TRBV2 and TRBJ2-2; D possibly matches TRBD1 or TRBD2 (5 bases each). Trimming left V 5 bases short and J 7 bases short, with 20 bases between. The CDR3 covers 16 residues. Germline CDR1 and CDR2: SNHLY and FYNNEI. Here the CDR3 DNA reads TGTGCCAGCAGTAGAGGGACCGCCCGGGTGAGCGGGGAGCTGTTTTTT. This codes for CASSRGTARVSGELFF. Supplemented by reference TRBV2 and TRBJ2-2, the full variable domain reads EPEVTQTPSHQVTQMGQEVILRCVPISNHLYFYWYRQILGQKVEFLVSFYNNEISEKSEIFDDQFSVERPDGSNFTLKIRSTKLEDSAMYFCASSRGTARVSGELFFGEGSRLTVL.

This clone was found a few times. This rearrangement joins TRBV19 to TRBJ1-1; no reliable D call. V was shortened by 8 bases and J by 5 bases, with 21 bases between the two germline ends. Germline-derived CDR1 and CDR2 are LNHDA and SQIVND (reference sequence). The CDR3 extends over 15 amino acids. The CDR3 reads CASGMGSRPLTEAFF. The CDR3 DNA follows: TGTGCCAGTGGGATGGGGAGTAGGCCCCTAACTGAAGCTTTCTTT.

The genes are TRBV18 and TRBJ2-5; D gene unclear. Germline V gives CDR1 KGHSH, CDR2 LQKENI. The CDR3 runs to 14 residues. With 2 bases removed from V and 1 base from J, the gap between germline ends came to 8 bases. The CDR3 region is CASSPTEIQETQYF. The CDR3, as DNA: TGTGCCAGCTCACCAACGGAAATCCAAGAGACCCAGTACTTC.

CDR3 sequence (DNA): TGTGCCAGCAGTGATCATCGGGGGGGCCAGCCCCAGCATTTT. The encoded protein is CASSDHRGGQPQHF. The J gene is TRBJ1-5, the V gene TRBV6-1; weak D call: TRBD1 (6 bases). The germline CDR1 and CDR2 sequences are MNHNS and SASEGT. The germline V and J ends were trimmed by 3 bases and 7 bases, with 13 bases remaining between them. The CDR3 is 14 residues long.

This clone was found many times. The rearrangement joins TRBV6-6 to TRBJ2-7; D unclear. This CDR3 is built from 11 residues. The germline V gene has CDR1 MNHNY and CDR2 SVGAGI (reference sequence). The V end was cut by 5 bases, the J end by 3 bases, with 5 bases between. The DNA for the CDR3 is TGTGCCAGCAGTCCCAACTACGAGCAGTACTTC. Its translation: CASSPNYEQYF.

The chain links TRBV6-5 to TRBJ1-1; 7 bases agree with TRBD1. V lost 9 bases, J lost 8 bases, and 3 bases stayed unmatched. This CDR3 is 10 amino acids long. The germline gives CDR1 MNHEY, CDR2 SVGAGI. DNA of the CDR3: TGTGCCAGATGGACAGGAGAAGCTTTCTTT. This translates into CARWTGEAFF.

A remark on this clone: The same CDR3 arises from other DNA sequences in this sample as well. V and J are TRBV18 and TRBJ1-5; no reliable D call. From germline, CDR1 is KGHSH and CDR2 LQKENI. The V end was cut by 2 bases, the J end by 2 bases, with 7 bases between. The CDR3 runs to 14 residues. CDR3 nucleotide sequence: TGTGCCAGCTCACCAGGGTCGGGCAATCAGCCCCAGCATTTT. It translates to CASSPGSGNQPQHF.

The chain has TRBV6-4 and TRBJ2-2, with D perhaps being TRBD1 or TRBD2 (5 bases each). The germline V and J ends were trimmed by 0 bases and 3 bases, with 14 bases remaining between them. This CDR3 is built from 17 residues. The germline V gene has CDR1 MRHNA and CDR2 SNTAGT. Here the CDR3 reads CASSDSSRRGDTGELFF. In DNA, the CDR3 is TGTGCCAGCAGTGACTCTTCCCGTAGAGGGGACACCGGGGAGCTGTTTTTT.

This clone was seen only once. The chain has TRBV10-1 and TRBJ2-3, with D tentatively TRBD1 (7 bases). CDR1 and CDR2 from the germline V gene are WNHNN and SYGVQD (reference sequence). CDR3 size: 14 residues. Trimming cost V 4 bases and J 5 bases, with 13 bases left between them. This CDR3 is CASSASRGVDTQYF. The CDR3 region has the DNA TGCGCCAGCAGTGCATCCAGGGGGGTAGATACGCAGTATTTT.

This clone appeared a single time. The rearrangement joins TRBV6-5 to TRBJ2-7, with 8 bases lining up with TRBD2. The J segment lost 2 bases and the V segment lost 2 bases, leaving 5 bases of the junction unmatched. CDR1 and CDR2 from the germline V gene are MNHEY and SVGAGI. CDR3 length: 15 residues. The CDR3 sequence: CASSYRSGGAYEQYF. Here the CDR3 DNA reads TGTGCCAGCAGTTACAGGTCGGGAGGGGCCTACGAGCAGTACTTC.

The CDR3 loop is CASQRDSGDYGYTF. CDR3 in DNA: TGTGCCAGTCAACGGGACAGCGGGGACTATGGCTACACCTTC. This chain joins TRBV19 and TRBJ1-2, with 7 bases fitting TRBD1. Trimming at V came to 8 bases and at J to 3 bases, leaving 9 bases not matched to a gene. The germline CDR1 and CDR2 sequences are LNHDA and SQIVND (reference sequence). The CDR3 spans 14 residues.

The V and J genes are TRBV5-4 and TRBJ2-1, with 7 bases aligning to TRBD2. CDR1 SGHNT and CDR2 YYREEE come from the germline V gene (reference sequence). The length of the CDR3 is 15 residues. V dropped 0 bases and J dropped 5; count of bases not matched to a gene: 5. CDR3 loop: CASSLEVAGHNEQFF. The CDR3 coding sequence is TGTGCCAGCAGCTTGGAGGTAGCGGGCCACAATGAGCAGTTCTTC.

Comments on this clone: A read error is possible here, since a much larger clone lies one base away. The gene calls are TRBV28 and TRBJ2-5; tentative D call: TRBD2 (5 bases). Trimming took 6 bases from V and 3 from J, leaving 5 bases between them. Germline V gene data show CDR1 as MDHEN and CDR2 as SYDVKM. The CDR3 loop spans 11 amino acids. The CDR3: CASRREETQYF. CDR3 coding DNA: TGTGCCAGCAGGAGGGAAGAGACCCAGTACTTC.

The chain uses TRBV5-4 and TRBJ1-1, with a weak D call TRBD1 (5 bases). Per the germline V gene, CDR1 is SGHNT and CDR2 is YYREEE (reference sequence). V lost 7 bases to trimming and J lost 1 base, with 14 bases between them. CDR3 length: 14 residues. The CDR3 DNA follows: TGTGCCAGCGGGACCTCTTTGGGGAACACTGAAGCTTTCTTT. This sequence encodes CASGTSLGNTEAFF.

This clone was counted ten times or more. The rearrangement links TRBV28 to TRBJ1-1, with D possibly being TRBD1 (6 bases). V lost 6 bases to trimming and J lost 0 bases, with 14 bases between them. The length of the CDR3 is 15 residues. The V gene's germline CDR1 is MDHEN and CDR2 SYDVKM. DNA for the CDR3: TGTGCCAGCAGCCCCACACAGGGCCTGAACACTGAAGCTTTCTTT. Translating gives CASSPTQGLNTEAFF.